The 10 T cell receptor beta chains listed next were all sequenced from one sample in a study of blood T cell repertoires in COVID-19. Assay used: immunoSEQ multiplex PCR; TCRdb lists only in-frame clones, some missing. The profile covers roughly 150,000 clones, with around 80% appearing a single time and approximately 11% taken by the ten largest. The source material was peripheral blood. Every receptor here comes from a man in his 60s with active or convalescent COVID-19.

The rearrangement joins TRBV5-1 to TRBJ1-6; D might be TRBD1 (6 bases). Trimming left V 0 bases short and J 4 bases short, with 8 bases between. CDR1 is SGHRS, CDR2 YFSETQ, per germline. The CDR3 runs to 15 residues. CDR3 sequence: CASSLEGGYNSPLHF. CDR3 sequence (DNA): TGCGCCAGCAGCTTGGAAGGGGGATATAATTCACCCCTCCACTTT.

The genes are TRBV19 and TRBJ2-1; 12 bases map to TRBD2. Germline loops: CDR1 LNHDA, CDR2 SQIVND (reference sequence). The V segment lost 4 bases and the J segment 9 bases; nucleotides outside the gene matches: 7. There are 15 residues in the CDR3. CDR3 nucleotides: TGTGCCAGTAGTACTAGCGGGAGGGGGGTCGGTGAGCAGTTCTTC. Translation gives CASSTSGRGVGEQFF.

J is TRBJ2-5 and V is TRBV3-1 (or the pseudogene TRBV3-2); 12 nucleotides match TRBD2. This CDR3 has 13 residues. Germline-derived CDR1 and CDR2 are LGHDT and YNNKEL (reference sequence). CDR3 DNA sequence: TGTGCGAGCGGCGGACTAGCGGGGGAGACCCAGTACTTC. This translates into CASGGLAGETQYF.

The gene calls are TRBV5-5 and TRBJ1-2, with D maybe TRBD1 (6 bases). V lost 2 bases and J lost 1, with 12 bases in between. The CDR3 spans 15 residues. The germline V gene has CDR1 SGHKS and CDR2 YYEKEE (reference sequence). CDR3 amino acids: CASSFFGQFNYGYTF. The CDR3 DNA is TGTGCCAGCAGCTTTTTCGGACAGTTTAACTATGGCTACACCTTC.

This clone has only one observation. The V and J genes are TRBV6-5 and TRBJ2-7; 8 nucleotides line up with TRBD2. Per the germline V gene, CDR1 is MNHEY and CDR2 is SVGAGI. J lost 3 bases, V lost 6 bases, and 10 bases had no gene match. The CDR3 sequence is 15 residues long. CDR3 DNA sequence: TGTGCCAGCAGCCCGGAGCGGCTAGCGGGCTACGAGCAGTACTTC. It translates to CASSPERLAGYEQYF.

CDR3 region: CSASSTSGSYEQYF. The DNA for the CDR3 is TGCAGTGCTAGTTCCACTAGCGGCTCCTACGAGCAGTACTTC. V gene TRBV20-1 combines with J gene TRBJ2-7, with 8 nucleotides matching TRBD2. Per germline, CDR1 DFQATT and CDR2 SNEGSKA (reference sequence). The ends lost 3 bases at V and 0 bases at J; junction bases unmatched: 4. The CDR3 sequence is 14 residues long.

The count of this clone is one. The V and J genes are TRBV19 and TRBJ1-2; tentative D call: TRBD1 (5 bases). This CDR3 is 15 amino acids long. Trimming cost V 6 bases and J 8 bases, with 22 bases left between them. The germline V gene encodes CDR1 LNHDA and CDR2 SQIVND (reference sequence). DNA for the CDR3: TGTGCCAGTAGGGAGGGACTCCGATTAGAAGGGGGCTACACCTTC. Translating it yields CASREGLRLEGGYTF.

The CDR3 region has the DNA TGCAGCGTACCCGGGGAGGGAACGTATGAAAAACTGTTTTTT. This translates into CSVPGEGTYEKLFF. The chain joins TRBV29-1 to TRBJ1-4; no clear D gene. The CDR3 contains 14 residues. The germline CDR1 and CDR2 sequences are SQVTM and ANQGSEA. Trimming removed 6 bases at V and 6 bases at J, with 17 bases between.

This chain joins TRBV27 and TRBJ2-1; the D gene is possibly TRBD1 (6 bases). With 6 bases removed from V and 4 bases from J, the gap between germline ends came to 16 bases. Germline values: CDR1 MNHEY, CDR2 SMNVEV (reference sequence). The CDR3 runs 15 residues. For the CDR3, the DNA is TGTGCCAGCAGGCTTACTAGGACAGTTTACAATGAGCAGTTCTTC. It is translated as CASRLTRTVYNEQFF.

The genes are TRBV11-1 and TRBJ1-4, with D possibly being TRBD1 (5 bases). The CDR3 is 12 amino acids. Trimming cost V 2 bases and J 7 bases, with 5 bases left between them. Germline CDR1 reads SGHAT; CDR2 reads FQDESV (reference sequence). For the CDR3, the DNA is TGTGCCAGCAGCTTAAGGGGTGAAAAACTGTTTTTT. Translating gives CASSLRGEKLFF.